This T cell receptor beta chain stems from a study of blood T cell repertoires in COVID-19. Looking at the study overall: In each case, the material was cDNA or gDNA derived from T cells, B-cell-depleted T cells, or PBMCs.

This clone was seen a handful of times. This same CDR3 is encoded by further DNA sequences in the sample. Per the original data handling: Estimated nucleated cell counts came from reference gene primer amplification. TCRdb keeps only in-frame clones here, not all; method: immunoSEQ multiplex PCR. The V and J calls and clone size are taken from that table; D and trimming were inferred from the DNA. Altogether 200,000 to 250,000 clones are present, around nine tenths being singletons, with the ten largest covering about 1.7%. The CDR3 length is 14 residues. CDR1 and CDR2 (germline): SGHRS, YFSETQ. The J segment lost 3 bases and the V segment lost 2 bases, leaving 1 base of the junction unmatched.

What was sequenced was peripheral blood. This sequence originates from a woman aged 55-70 years who had recovered from COVID-19. The V call is TRBV5-1, the J call TRBJ2-5; 10 bases agree with TRBD2. As DNA, the CDR3 is TGCGCCAGCAGCTTCGGGACTAGCGAAGAGACCCAGTACTTC. Residues: CASSFGTSEETQYF.